The T cell receptor (beta chain) described here comes from a study of OX40 agonist ivuxolimab in advanced cancers. The length of the CDR3 is 13 residues. V gave up 6 bases and J gave up 7 bases, with 13 bases separating them. Germline V gene lookup returns CDR1 SGHDT and CDR2 YYEEEE. Libraries were prepared by immunoSEQ multiplex PCR; TCRdb keeps only in-frame clonotypes and omits some of them. The sample contains 58,000 or so clones, approximately 83% of which appear only once. V gene TRBV5-6 combines with J gene TRBJ2-2; tentative D call: TRBD2 (6 bases). Sequenced material: CD4+ or CD8+ T cells sorted from blood, taken in a trial of the OX40 agonist ivuxolimab. This clonotype was sampled from an adult with an advanced solid tumor such as melanoma, head and neck, liver or kidney cancer. CDR3: CASTSRGYGELFF. CDR3 nucleotides: TGTGCCAGCACCTCGCGGGGTTACGGGGAGCTGTTTTTT.